The sequence of this T cell receptor (beta chain) was determined in a study of blood T cell repertoires in COVID-19. Methods used by the authors: Estimated nucleated cell counts came from reference gene primer amplification. The repertoire was sequenced with immunoSEQ multiplex PCR; TCRdb's copy has only in-frame clones and lacks some. V and J calls and clone size are those listed in that table; D and trimming were worked out from the DNA. This sample yields 200,000 to 250,000 clones, of which about 84% are seen a single time; roughly 1.8% belongs to the top ten. Participants came from 24 US areas, aged about 18 to 90 years. Assignment of participants to cohorts was predicated upon participant-reported clinical history. Donors of Cohort 3 who recovered were those that had two negative PCRs, clearance, or symptom resolution. The clonotype was recovered from a man between 60 and 75 years old who had recovered from COVID-19. The sequenced sample was PBMCs or T cells enriched from blood (not recorded which).

CDR3 nucleotides: TGTGCCAGCAGCGTAGCAAGTCCAGGGTGGATGAGCGGGAGCTCCTACGAGCAGTACTTC. Its protein is CASSVASPGWMSGSSYEQYF. V and J are TRBV9 and TRBJ2-7; the match to TRBD2 covers 8 bases. Trimming at V came to 0 bases and at J to 0 bases, leaving 17 bases not matched to a gene. This CDR3 is 20 amino acids long. Per the germline V gene, CDR1 is SGDLS and CDR2 is YYNGEE.